The rows below give T cell receptor beta chains drawn from one sample of a study of blood T cell repertoires in COVID-19. Clones were read by immunoSEQ multiplex PCR, and TCRdb kept only the in-frame ones, dropping some. The data show some 290,000 clones, 75% to 90% seen once. The sample taken for sequencing was peripheral blood. The receptor set was obtained from a woman aged 25 to 45 with COVID-19, enrolled during active disease. Each CDR3 is given with its conserved first and last residue. The D gene is left open where the match is weak. A clone size is listed for some rows: how often the clone was seen (once, few, many), or a class if it is expanded.

D,size,J,V,CDR3,DNA
NA,NA,TRBJ1-3,TRBV25-1,CASSTSGNTIYF,TGTGCCAGCAGTACTTCTGGAAACACCATATATTTT
NA,NA,TRBJ2-3,TRBV10-3,CAISEYESDRGTQYF,TGTGCCATCAGTGAATACGAGTCGGACCGGGGGACGCAGTATTTT
TRBD1,NA,TRBJ1-5,TRBV6-5,CASSRGLDNQPQHF,TGTGCCAGCAGCAGGGGGCTGGACAATCAGCCCCAGCATTTT
TRBD1,NA,TRBJ1-3,TRBV7-9,CASSSGPGQGPYSGNTIYF,TGTGCCAGCAGCTCCGGGCCGGGACAGGGCCCCTACTCTGGAAACACCATATATTTT
NA,NA,TRBJ1-2,TRBV7-9,CASSLRVENNYGYTF,TGTGCCAGCAGCTTAAGAGTGGAGAATAACTATGGCTACACCTTC
TRBD1,NA,TRBJ1-5,TRBV2,CASSGGDRGPPYSNQPQHF,TGTGCCAGCAGTGGGGGGGACAGGGGTCCCCCGTATAGCAATCAGCCCCAGCATTTT
NA,NA,TRBJ1-2,TRBV4-1,CASSQERMLRRVDYGYTF,TGCGCCAGCAGCCAAGAAAGAATGTTGCGCAGGGTTGACTATGGCTACACCTTC
NA,NA,TRBJ1-1,TRBV6-5,CASSRPGDTEAFF,TGTGCCAGCAGTCGACCGGGGGACACTGAAGCTTTCTTT
NA,once,TRBJ2-5,TRBV7-9,CASSQTGFQETQYF,TGTGCCAGCAGCCAGACAGGATTCCAAGAGACCCAGTACTTC
NA,NA,TRBJ2-7,TRBV7-5,CVRRPQGLLTYEQYF,TGTGTCAGAAGACCTCAGGGACTACTTACCTACGAGCAGTACTTC
NA,NA,TRBJ2-1,TRBV27,CASSFQGGEQFF,TGTGCCAGCAGTTTTCAGGGGGGTGAGCAGTTCTTC
TRBD1,few,TRBJ2-7,TRBV7-9,CASSQGVPGQTYEQYF,TGTGCCAGCAGCCAGGGGGTCCCGGGACAGACCTACGAGCAGTACTTC
TRBD2,NA,TRBJ2-1,TRBV5-6,CASSFLSGGRGNEQFF,TGTGCCAGCAGCTTTCTTTCAGGCGGGAGAGGGAATGAGCAGTTCTTC
NA,NA,TRBJ2-1,TRBV5-1,CASSLIGLGGASYNEQFF,TGCGCCAGCAGCTTGATAGGTTTAGGGGGGGCCTCCTACAATGAGCAGTTCTTC
NA,once,TRBJ2-2,TRBV19,CASSRDTNTGELFF,TGTGCCAGTAGTCGGGACACTAACACCGGGGAGCTGTTTTTT
NA,NA,TRBJ1-2,TRBV9,CASSVSDRPDYGYTF,TGTGCCAGCAGCGTATCAGACAGGCCGGACTATGGCTACACCTTC
NA,NA,TRBJ2-2,TRBV11-2,CASSLSGSGNTGELFF,TGTGCCAGCAGCTTATCGGGGTCCGGCAACACCGGGGAGCTGTTTTTT
TRBD1,NA,TRBJ2-5,TRBV5-4,CASSWDRFQETQYF,TGTGCCAGCAGCTGGGACAGGTTCCAAGAGACCCAGTACTTC
TRBD1,NA,TRBJ1-2,TRBV10-3,CAISNSDRGKEGYTF,TGTGCCATCAGTAACAGTGACAGGGGAAAGGAAGGCTACACCTTC
TRBD1,NA,TRBJ1-3,TRBV4-2,CASSQETLSGQGGNTIYF,TGTGCCAGCAGCCAAGAAACGCTATCGGGACAGGGAGGAAACACCATATATTTT
NA,NA,TRBJ2-7,TRBV6-2/TRBV6-3,CASSFPGDIYEQYF,TGTGCCAGCAGTTTTCCGGGAGACATCTACGAGCAGTACTTC
NA,NA,TRBJ2-1,TRBV27,CASSLLVGGSEQFF,TGTGCCAGCAGTTTACTAGTTGGAGGGTCTGAGCAGTTCTTC
TRBD1,NA,TRBJ2-7,TRBV10-1,CASSPGTGRSHEQYF,TGCGCCAGCAGCCCCGGGACAGGGAGAAGCCACGAGCAGTACTTC